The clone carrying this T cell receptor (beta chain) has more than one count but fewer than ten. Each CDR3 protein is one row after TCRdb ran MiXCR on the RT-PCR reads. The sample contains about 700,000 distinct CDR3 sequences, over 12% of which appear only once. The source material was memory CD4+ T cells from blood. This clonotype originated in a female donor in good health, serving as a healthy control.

Written as DNA, the CDR3 is TGTGCCAGCAGCCAAGAGGGAATTAACGAGCAGTACTTC. It translates to CASSQEGINEQYF. The gene calls are TRBV3-1 and TRBJ2-7; no definite D call. Germline CDR1 and CDR2: LGHDT and YNNKEL (reference sequence). V lost 0 bases, J lost 5 bases, and 8 bases lay in between. The CDR3 runs 13 residues.